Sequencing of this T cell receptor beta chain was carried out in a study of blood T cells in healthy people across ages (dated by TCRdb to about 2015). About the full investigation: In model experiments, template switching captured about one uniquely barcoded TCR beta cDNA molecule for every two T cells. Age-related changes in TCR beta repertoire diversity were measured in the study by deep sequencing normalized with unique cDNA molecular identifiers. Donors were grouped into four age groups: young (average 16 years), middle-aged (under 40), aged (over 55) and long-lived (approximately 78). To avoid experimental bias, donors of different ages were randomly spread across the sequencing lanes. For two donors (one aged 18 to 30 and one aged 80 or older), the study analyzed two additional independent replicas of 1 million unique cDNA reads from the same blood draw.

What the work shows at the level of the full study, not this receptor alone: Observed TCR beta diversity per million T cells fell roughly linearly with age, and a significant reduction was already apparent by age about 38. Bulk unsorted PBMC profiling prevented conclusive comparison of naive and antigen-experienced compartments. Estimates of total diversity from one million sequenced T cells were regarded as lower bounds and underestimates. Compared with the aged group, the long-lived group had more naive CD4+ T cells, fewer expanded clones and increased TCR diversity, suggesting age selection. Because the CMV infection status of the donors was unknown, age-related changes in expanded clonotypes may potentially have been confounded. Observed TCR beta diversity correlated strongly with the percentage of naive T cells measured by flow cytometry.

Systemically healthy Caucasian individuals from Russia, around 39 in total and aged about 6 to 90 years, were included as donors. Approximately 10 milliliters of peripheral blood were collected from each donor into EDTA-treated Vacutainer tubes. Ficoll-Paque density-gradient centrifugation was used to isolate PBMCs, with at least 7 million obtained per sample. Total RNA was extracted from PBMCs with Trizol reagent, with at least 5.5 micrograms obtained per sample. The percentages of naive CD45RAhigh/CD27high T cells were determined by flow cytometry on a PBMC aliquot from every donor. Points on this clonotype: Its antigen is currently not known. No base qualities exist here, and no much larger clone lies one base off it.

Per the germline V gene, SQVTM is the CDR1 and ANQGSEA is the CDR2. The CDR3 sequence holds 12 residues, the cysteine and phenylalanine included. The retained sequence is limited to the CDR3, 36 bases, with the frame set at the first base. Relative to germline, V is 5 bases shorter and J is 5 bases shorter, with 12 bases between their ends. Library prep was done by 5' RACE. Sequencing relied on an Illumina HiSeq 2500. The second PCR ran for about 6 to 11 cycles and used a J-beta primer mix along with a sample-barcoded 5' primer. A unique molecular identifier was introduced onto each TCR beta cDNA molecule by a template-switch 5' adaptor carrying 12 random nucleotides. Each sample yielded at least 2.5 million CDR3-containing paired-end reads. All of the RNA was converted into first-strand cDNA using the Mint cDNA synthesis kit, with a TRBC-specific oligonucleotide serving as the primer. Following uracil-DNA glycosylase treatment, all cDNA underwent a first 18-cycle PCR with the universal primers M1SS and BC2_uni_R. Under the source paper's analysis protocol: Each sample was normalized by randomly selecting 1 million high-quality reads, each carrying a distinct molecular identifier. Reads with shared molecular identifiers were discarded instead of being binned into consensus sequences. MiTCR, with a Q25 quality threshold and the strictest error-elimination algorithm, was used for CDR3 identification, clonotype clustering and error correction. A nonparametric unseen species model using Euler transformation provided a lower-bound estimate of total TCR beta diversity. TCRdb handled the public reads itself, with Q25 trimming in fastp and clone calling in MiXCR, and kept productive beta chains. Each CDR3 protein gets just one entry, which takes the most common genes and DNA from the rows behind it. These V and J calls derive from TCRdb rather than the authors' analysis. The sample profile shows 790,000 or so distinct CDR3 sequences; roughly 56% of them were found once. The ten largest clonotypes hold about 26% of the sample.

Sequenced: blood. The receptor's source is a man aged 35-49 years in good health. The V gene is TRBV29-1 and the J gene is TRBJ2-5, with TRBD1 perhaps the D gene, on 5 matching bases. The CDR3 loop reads CSVLGRAETQYF. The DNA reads TGCAGCGTTCTCGGCAGGGCGGAGACCCAGTACTTC. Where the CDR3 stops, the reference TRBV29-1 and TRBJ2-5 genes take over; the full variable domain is SAVISQKPSRDICQRGTSLTIQCQVDSQVTMMFWYRQQPGQSLTLIATANQGSEATYESGFVIDKFPISRPNLTFSTLTVSNMSPEDSSIYLCSVLGRAETQYFGPGTRLLVL.